These T cell receptor beta chains were read from a single sample in a study of blood T cells in healthy people across ages. One entry per CDR3 protein results from TCRdb running MiXCR on the 5' RACE reads. Altogether about 800,000 distinct CDR3 sequences are present, around a quarter being singletons, with the ten largest covering more than 3%. Separately, the same data were catalogued under a study of T cells of mothers and their children.

Sequenced sample: blood. Receptor source: a boy younger than 18 in good health. Each CDR3 is given with its conserved first and last residue. A D gene is named only where the DNA matches it firmly. Some rows have no size entry. The others give once, few or many, or a class for an expanded clone.

size	D	V	J	DNA	CDR3
.	.	TRBV7-2	TRBJ2-5	TGTGCCAGCAGCCTAAAGTACCAAGAGACCCAGTACTTC	CASSLKYQETQYF
once	.	TRBV5-1	TRBJ2-1	TGCGCCAGCAGCTTCCGGTCCGGGGGCGATGAGCAGTTCTTC	CASSFRSGGDEQFF
.	TRBD1	TRBV28	TRBJ2-5	TGTGCCAGCAGTTTAGACCGGGACAGGGCCAAAGAGACCCAGTACTTC	CASSLDRDRAKETQYF
.	.	TRBV25-1	TRBJ2-7	TGTGCCAGCAGTGGGGTCGGCTACGAGCAGTACTTC	CASSGVGYEQYF
few	.	TRBV9	TRBJ1-4	TGTGCCAGCAGCGTAGGGGCAGGGGCGACTAATGAAAAACTGTTTTTT	CASSVGAGATNEKLFF
.	.	TRBV20-1	TRBJ2-7	TGCAGTGCTAGAGATGGGATCGGGGATCTCTACGAGCAGTACTTC	CSARDGIGDLYEQYF
few	TRBD1	TRBV4-2	TRBJ2-3	TGTGCCAGCAGCCAAGATGGGGGGACAGGGAGCACAGATACGCAGTATTTT	CASSQDGGTGSTDTQYF
few	.	TRBV20-1	TRBJ2-3	TGCAGTGCTAGCAAAAGGGTGGGCGCAGATACGCAGTATTTT	CSASKRVGADTQYF
few	TRBD2	TRBV10-3	TRBJ2-3	TGTGCCTTTCCGACTAGCGGGGGAGAGTCAGATACGCAGTATTTT	CAFPTSGGESDTQYF
few	.	TRBV28	TRBJ1-2	TGTGCCAGCAGCCGCCCAGAGGACAACTATGGCTACACCTTC	CASSRPEDNYGYTF
few	.	TRBV5-1	TRBJ2-5	TGCGCCAGCAGCTTGATATTTGACAAGACCCAGTACTTC	CASSLIFDKTQYF
.	.	TRBV20-1	TRBJ2-1	TGCAGTGCCACCGATCGGGCAGGGGCCTACAATGAGCAGTTCTTC	CSATDRAGAYNEQFF
few	.	TRBV15	TRBJ2-5	TGTGCCACCAGCACCGGCGGTGGGACCCAGTACTTC	CATSTGGGTQYF
few	TRBD2	TRBV10-3	TRBJ2-3	TGTGCCATCAGTGTGGGAGCGGGGGGGCCCACAGATACGCAGTATTTT	CAISVGAGGPTDTQYF
.	.	TRBV28	TRBJ2-7	TGTGCCAGCAGTCAGGACGGGTACTACGAGCAGTACTTC	CASSQDGYYEQYF
few	.	TRBV5-5	TRBJ2-1	TGTGCCAGCAGCTTAGGGAGGAGGGGGAATCTTAGGAATGAGCAGTTCTTC	CASSLGRRGNLRNEQFF
once	TRBD1	TRBV2	TRBJ2-3	TGTGCCAGCAGTGCTACGACAGGGAGAGAGACCCAGTACTTT	CASSATTGRETQYF
.	.	TRBV7-3	TRBJ2-3	TGTGCCAGCAGCTTAGTGGGGGCGGGGGATACGCAGTATTTT	CASSLVGAGDTQYF
many	TRBD2	TRBV20-1	TRBJ2-3	TGCAGTGCTAGTGGGGGAGACCAACTAGCGGGGGGGCCATGGGTGTTTGGAGATACGCAGTATTTT	CSASGGDQLAGGPWVFGDTQYF
few	.	TRBV28	TRBJ1-5	TGTGCCAGCAGTTTTCTCGGAGGGGATCAGCCCCAGCATTTT	CASSFLGGDQPQHF
.	.	TRBV6-1	TRBJ2-1	TGTGCCAGCAGTGGTCGTGGCGGTGGCTCCTACAATGAGCAGTTCTTC	CASSGRGGGSYNEQFF
.	TRBD1	TRBV10-3	TRBJ2-5	TGTGCCATCAGAGAACAGGGGGCGGAGACCCAGTACTTC	CAIREQGAETQYF
many	.	TRBV12-3/TRBV12-4	TRBJ2-7	TGCGCCAGCAGCTTTACTAGCTCCTACGAGCAGTACTTC	CASSFTSSYEQYF
.	.	TRBV6-5	TRBJ1-2	TGTGCCAGCAGTTATTCTGATCCTGGGGGGGGCTACACCTTC	CASSYSDPGGGYTF
few	TRBD1	TRBV28	TRBJ1-4	TGTGCCAGCAGGGCCGGGACAGGGGTAGAAAAACTGTTTTTT	CASRAGTGVEKLFF
few	.	TRBV7-9	TRBJ1-2	TGTGCCAGCAGTACCGGACAGCACAACTATGGCTACACCTTC	CASSTGQHNYGYTF
few	.	TRBV29-1	TRBJ2-3	TGCAGCGTTGAAAAAGGGACTCCCACGGCAGATACGCAGTATTTT	CSVEKGTPTADTQYF
.	.	TRBV5-1	TRBJ1-2	TGCGCCAACTCGGACGGCCGGGGCGGCTACACCTTC	CANSDGRGGYTF
few	TRBD1	TRBV20-1	TRBJ2-3	TGCAGTGCTAGTCAGGGGGTAGCCACAGATACGCAGTATTTT	CSASQGVATDTQYF
few	TRBD1	TRBV7-9	TRBJ1-2	TGTGCCAGCAGCTTGCTTGGACAGGGTTGGGGCGGCTACACCTTC	CASSLLGQGWGGYTF
.	TRBD2	TRBV4-1	TRBJ2-3	TGCGCCAGCAGCCCAGAGCGGGGCGCAGATACGCAGTATTTT	CASSPERGADTQYF
many	.	TRBV27	TRBJ1-4	TGTGCCAGCAGTCGACCAAATGAAAAACTGTTTTTT	CASSRPNEKLFF
.	.	TRBV7-3	TRBJ1-1	TGTGCCAGCAGCTTAGAGGGTTCTGGGGACACTGAAGCTTTCTTT	CASSLEGSGDTEAFF
few	TRBD1	TRBV20-1	TRBJ1-2	TGCAGTGCTAGAGCCGCCCGGGACAGCCCCTATGGCTACACCTTC	CSARAARDSPYGYTF
few	TRBD1	TRBV14	TRBJ1-2	TGTGCCAGCAGCCAAGTCCAAGACAGGGGGCGAAGCTACACCTTC	CASSQVQDRGRSYTF
.	.	TRBV6-6	TRBJ1-1	TGTGCCAGCAGTGACAATATCAGGGTTTCTACTGAAGCTTTCTTT	CASSDNIRVSTEAFF
.	TRBD1	TRBV5-1	TRBJ1-2	TGCGCCAGCAGCGTAAGCGTCGGACAGGGTAACTATGGCTACACCTTC	CASSVSVGQGNYGYTF
.	.	TRBV12-3/TRBV12-4	TRBJ2-7	TGTGCCAGCAGTTTATATCTAGGTTCCGAGCAGTACTTC	CASSLYLGSEQYF
few	TRBD1	TRBV5-1	TRBJ2-2	TGCGCCAGCAGCGAACAGGGGTCCGGGGAGCTGTTTTTT	CASSEQGSGELFF
.	TRBD1	TRBV29-1	TRBJ1-2	TGCAGCGTGGATGGACAGGGGATTTCTGGCTACACCTTC	CSVDGQGISGYTF
.	.	TRBV10-3	TRBJ2-7	TGTGCCATCAGTGGTCAACGGGAACACTACGAGCAGTACTTC	CAISGQREHYEQYF
.	TRBD1	TRBV28	TRBJ2-4	TGTGCCAGCAGTTTTGGGTCAGGGGGCTTTCAGTACTTC	CASSFGSGGFQYF
.	TRBD1	TRBV5-1	TRBJ1-2	TGCGCCAGCAGCTTGACCGCTGGGACAGGGGGAAACGGCTACACCTTC	CASSLTAGTGGNGYTF
few	.	TRBV28	TRBJ1-5	TGTGCCAGCAGCCCCTACAGGGTGGAGCCCCAGCATTTT	CASSPYRVEPQHF
few	TRBD1	TRBV29-1	TRBJ1-1	TGCAGCGTTGTCGGGACAGTGAACACTGAAGCTTTCTTT	CSVVGTVNTEAFF
few	.	TRBV7-3	TRBJ2-5	TGTGCCAGCAGCTTAACTGGACAGCAAGAGACCCAGTACTTC	CASSLTGQQETQYF
few	.	TRBV6-6	TRBJ1-2	TGTGCCAGCAATAAGCAGGAAGCTAACTATGGCTACACCTTC	CASNKQEANYGYTF
.	.	TRBV7-2	TRBJ1-4	TGTGCCAGCAGCTGGGGGTACCGCGGTGAAAAACTGTTTTTT	CASSWGYRGEKLFF
.	.	TRBV7-8	TRBJ2-1	TGTGCCAGCAGCTTAGACGGGGACTTCTACAATGAGCAGTTCTTC	CASSLDGDFYNEQFF
.	.	TRBV2	TRBJ1-2	TGTGCCAGCAGTGGCGGAAATCGCGGTGCTAACTATGGCTACACCTTC	CASSGGNRGANYGYTF
.	TRBD2	TRBV20-1	TRBJ2-4	TGCAGTGCTATGTTTAGCGGGGGGGATCTCGCCAAAAACATTCAGTACTTC	CSAMFSGGDLAKNIQYF
few	.	TRBV3-1	TRBJ2-1	TGTGCCAGCAGCCAAAGCACAAGGTCCTACAATGAGCAGTTCTTC	CASSQSTRSYNEQFF